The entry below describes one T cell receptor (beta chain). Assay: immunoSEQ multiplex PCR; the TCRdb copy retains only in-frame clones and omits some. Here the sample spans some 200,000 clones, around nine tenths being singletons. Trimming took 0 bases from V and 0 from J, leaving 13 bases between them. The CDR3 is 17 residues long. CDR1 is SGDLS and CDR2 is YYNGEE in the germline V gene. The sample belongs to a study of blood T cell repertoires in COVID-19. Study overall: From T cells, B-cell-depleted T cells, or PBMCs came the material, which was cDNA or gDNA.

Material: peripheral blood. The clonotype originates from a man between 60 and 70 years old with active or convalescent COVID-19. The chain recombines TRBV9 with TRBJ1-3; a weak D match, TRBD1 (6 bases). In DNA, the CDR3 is TGTGCCAGCAGCGTAGGGGACACCAGGAGCTCTGGAAACACCATATATTTT. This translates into CASSVGDTRSSGNTIYF.